The entry below describes one T cell receptor beta chain. Its specificity is unknown. Trimming stripped 6 bases from V and 2 bases from J, with 13 bases between. Germline V lookup: CDR1 MNHEY, CDR2 SMNVEV (reference sequence). The CDR3 spans 14 residues. This record comes from a study of shared clonotypes between healthy human individuals. Study-wide points: In contrast to clonotypes shared by all four donors, non-shared clonotypes had lower generation probabilities. Estimated richness values were generally larger in naive subsets than in memory subsets.

As defined, naive CD8 cells were CD45RO-negative and positively selected for CCR7, with terminally differentiated effector memory CD45RA+ cells excluded. Repertoires were generated with immunoSEQ multiplex PCR, while TCRdb's copy carries only in-frame clones and drops some. The sample gives millions of clones, more than 85% of which show up once; more than 1.5% is in the top ten. V gene TRBV27 combines with J gene TRBJ2-5; D uncertain. The clonotype was recovered from a man aged 18 to 30 in good health. Some clones in this sample may be carry-over from other donors' samples. Sequenced material: naive CD8+ T cells from PBMCs. The CDR3 nucleotides read TGTGCCAGCAGACCTTTGAGCTCGCAAGAGACCCAGTACTTC. Its translation: CASRPLSSQETQYF.